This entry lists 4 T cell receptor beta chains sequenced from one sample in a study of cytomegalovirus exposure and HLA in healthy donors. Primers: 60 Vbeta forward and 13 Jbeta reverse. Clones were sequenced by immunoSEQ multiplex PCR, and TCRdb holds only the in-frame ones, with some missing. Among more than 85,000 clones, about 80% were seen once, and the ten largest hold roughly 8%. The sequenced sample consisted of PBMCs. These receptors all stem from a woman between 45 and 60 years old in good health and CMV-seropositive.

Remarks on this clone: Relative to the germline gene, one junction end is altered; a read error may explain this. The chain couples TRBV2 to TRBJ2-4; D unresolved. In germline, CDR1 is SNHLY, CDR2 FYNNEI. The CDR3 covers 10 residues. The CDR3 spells CASSENSQYF. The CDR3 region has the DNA TGTGCCAGCAGTGAAAACAGTCAGTACTTC.

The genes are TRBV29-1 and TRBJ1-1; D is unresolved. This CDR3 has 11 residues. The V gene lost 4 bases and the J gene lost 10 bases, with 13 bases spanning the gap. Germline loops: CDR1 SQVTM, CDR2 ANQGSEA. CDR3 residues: CSVASSGGAFF. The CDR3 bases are TGCAGCGTTGCAAGCAGTGGAGGAGCTTTCTTT.

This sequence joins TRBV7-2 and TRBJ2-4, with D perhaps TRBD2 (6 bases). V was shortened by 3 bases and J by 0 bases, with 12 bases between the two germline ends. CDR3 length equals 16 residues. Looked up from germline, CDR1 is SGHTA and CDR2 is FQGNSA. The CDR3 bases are TGTGCCAGCAGCTTTGCGGGGTCCCTAGCCAAAAACATTCAGTACTTC. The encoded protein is CASSFAGSLAKNIQYF. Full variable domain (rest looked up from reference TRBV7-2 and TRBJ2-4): GAGVSQSPSNKVTEKGKDVELRCDPISGHTALYWYRQSLGQGLEFLIYFQGNSAPDKSGLPSDRFSAERTGGSVSTLTIQRTQQEDSAVYLCASSFAGSLAKNIQYFGAGTRLSVL.

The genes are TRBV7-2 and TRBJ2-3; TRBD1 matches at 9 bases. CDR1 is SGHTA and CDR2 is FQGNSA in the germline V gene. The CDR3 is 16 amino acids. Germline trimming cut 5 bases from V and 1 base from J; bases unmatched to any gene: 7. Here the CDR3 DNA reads TGTGCCAGCAGCGGACCACAGGGGGCTCGCACAGATACGCAGTATTTT. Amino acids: CASSGPQGARTDTQYF.